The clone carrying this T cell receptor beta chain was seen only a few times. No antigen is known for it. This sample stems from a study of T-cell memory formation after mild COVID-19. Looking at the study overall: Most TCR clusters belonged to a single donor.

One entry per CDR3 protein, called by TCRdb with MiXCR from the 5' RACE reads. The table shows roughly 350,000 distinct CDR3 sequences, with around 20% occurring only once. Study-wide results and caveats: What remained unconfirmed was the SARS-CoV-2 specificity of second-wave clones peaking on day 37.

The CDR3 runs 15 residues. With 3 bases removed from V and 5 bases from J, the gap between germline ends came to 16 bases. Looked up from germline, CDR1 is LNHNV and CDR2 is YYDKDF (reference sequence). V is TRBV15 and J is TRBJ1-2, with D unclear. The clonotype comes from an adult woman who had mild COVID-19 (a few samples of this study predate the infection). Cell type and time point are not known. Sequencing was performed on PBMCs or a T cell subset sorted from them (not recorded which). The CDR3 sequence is CATSSYPRFSYGYTF. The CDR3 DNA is TGTGCCACCAGCAGCTATCCAAGATTCTCATATGGCTACACCTTC.